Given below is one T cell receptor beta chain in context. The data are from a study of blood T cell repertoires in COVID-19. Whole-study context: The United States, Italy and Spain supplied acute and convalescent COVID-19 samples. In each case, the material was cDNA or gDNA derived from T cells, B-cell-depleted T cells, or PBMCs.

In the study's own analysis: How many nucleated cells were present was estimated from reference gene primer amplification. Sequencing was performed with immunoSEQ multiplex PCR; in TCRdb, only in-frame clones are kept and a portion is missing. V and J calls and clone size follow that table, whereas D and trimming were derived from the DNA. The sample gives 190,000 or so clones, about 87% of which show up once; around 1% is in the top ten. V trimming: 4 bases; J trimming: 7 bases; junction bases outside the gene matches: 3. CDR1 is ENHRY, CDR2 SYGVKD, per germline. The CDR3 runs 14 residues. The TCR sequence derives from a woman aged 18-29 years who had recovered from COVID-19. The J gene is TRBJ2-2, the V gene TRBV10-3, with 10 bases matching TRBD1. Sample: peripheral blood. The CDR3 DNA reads TGTGCCATCAGTGCGGGACAGGGGATCGGGGAGCTGTTTTTT. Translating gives CAISAGQGIGELFF.